This TCR beta chain is drawn from a study of blood T cell repertoires in COVID-19. The method was immunoSEQ multiplex PCR; TCRdb's version includes in-frame clones alone and lacks a portion of them. The table records about 140,000 clones, 65% to 85% of them present only once. The CDR3 extends over 15 amino acids. V was cut by 5 bases and J by 2 bases, with 12 bases left in between. CDR1 and CDR2 (germline): SGHNT, YENEEA. Sequenced sample: peripheral blood. This chain connects TRBV11-3 to TRBJ2-2, with D possibly matching TRBD1 (6 bases). The sequence came from a woman aged 55-70 years with acute or convalescent COVID-19. The CDR3 DNA reads TGTGCCAGCAGCCCCCAGGGGCGAAACACCGGGGAGCTGTTTTTT. Translated, it gives CASSPQGRNTGELFF.